The 20 T cell receptor beta chains below all came from one sample that was sequenced in a study of CD8 T cells in Susac syndrome. An input of about 0.5 to 1 ug of RNA was subjected to reverse transcription using random hexamers. TCRdb passed the immunoSEQ multiplex PCR reads through MiXCR, listing each CDR3 protein once. This table has some 120,000 distinct CDR3 sequences, about 95% appearing once. Source material: CD4+ T cells from PBMCs. The receptors were sampled from a human donor in good health.

This chain connects TRBV9 to TRBJ2-2, with 9 bases that match TRBD2. Germline-derived CDR1 and CDR2 are SGDLS and YYNGEE. The J segment lost 3 bases and the V segment lost 0 bases, leaving 6 bases of the junction unmatched. The CDR3 loop spans 17 amino acids. The CDR3 sequence: CASSVGPVAGDTGELFF. CDR3 in DNA: TGTGCCAGCAGCGTAGGCCCAGTAGCGGGAGACACCGGGGAGCTGTTTTTT.

The chain carries TRBV19 and TRBJ2-7; tentatively, D is TRBD1 (5 bases). CDR1 and CDR2 (germline): LNHDA, SQIVND (reference sequence). The CDR3 has 15 amino acids. Trimming pared 5 bases from V and 2 bases from J, leaving 16 bases between. The CDR3 region has the DNA TGTGCCAGTAGTGCTCAGGGAATTACGGCCTACGAGCAGTACTTC. Encoded protein: CASSAQGITAYEQYF.

In this sample, this clonotype turned up once. The chain links TRBV3-1 to TRBJ2-7; no reliable D call. The ends were cut back, 6 bases at V and 2 bases at J, with 8 bases in the middle. Germline V gene lookup returns CDR1 LGHDT and CDR2 YNNKEL (reference sequence). The CDR3 consists of 12 residues. CDR3 DNA: TGTGCCAGCAGTAGTGTGACCTACGAGCAGTACTTC. The encoded protein is CASSSVTYEQYF.

This clonotype was seen a single time. The V and J genes are TRBV29-1 and TRBJ2-7; 9 bases agree with TRBD1. The CDR3 is 14 residues long. V was pared by 2 bases and J by 6 bases, with 8 bases of the junction left unmatched. From germline, CDR1 is SQVTM and CDR2 ANQGSEA. CDR3 amino acids: CSVESRGQGREQYF. The CDR3 region has the DNA TGCAGCGTTGAAAGTAGGGGACAGGGTCGCGAGCAGTACTTC.

The rearrangement uses TRBV5-6 and TRBJ2-3; 8 positions match TRBD1. CDR3 length: 15 amino acids. V was clipped by 3 bases and J by 6 bases; unmatched bases: 9. Germline V gene sequence: CDR1 SGHDT, CDR2 YYEEEE. CDR3 sequence: CASSSGQGSRDTQYF. CDR3 DNA: TGTGCCAGCAGCTCCGGACAGGGATCACGCGATACGCAGTATTTT.

The chain has TRBV29-1 and TRBJ1-2; D gene uncertain. The germline CDR1 and CDR2 sequences are SQVTM and ANQGSEA. CDR3 length: 11 residues. Written as DNA, the CDR3 is TGCAGTCACAAGGAGGGTTCGGGCTACACCTTC. It is translated as CSHKEGSGYTF.

This chain links TRBV29-1 with TRBJ2-7, with 14 bases that match TRBD2. The CDR3 spans 15 residues. V trimming: 6 bases; J trimming: 5 bases; junction bases outside the gene matches: 9. Per the germline V gene, CDR1 is SQVTM and CDR2 is ANQGSEA. The CDR3 bases are TGCAGCGTAAGACTAGCGGGAGGGTTTGGCCACGAGCAGTACTTC. It yields the protein CSVRLAGGFGHEQYF.

The gene calls are TRBV29-1 and TRBJ2-1; weak D call: TRBD2 (6 bases). The CDR3 has 17 residues. CDR1 SQVTM and CDR2 ANQGSEA come from the germline V gene. V was clipped by 7 bases and J by 0 bases, with 22 bases between them. The CDR3 reads CSAGADRLGGSYNEQFF. The CDR3 DNA reads TGCAGCGCTGGGGCGGATCGGCTCGGGGGCTCCTACAATGAGCAGTTCTTC.

The rearrangement uses TRBV4-2 and TRBJ1-4; D not certain. The V end was cut by 4 bases, the J end by 8 bases, with 14 bases between. This CDR3 is built from 14 residues. Germline loops: CDR1 LGHNA, CDR2 YNFKEQ. The CDR3 bases are TGTGCCAGCAGCCGTTCGGGGAGGATGGAAAAACTGTTTTTT. It specifies CASSRSGRMEKLFF.

This chain connects TRBV29-1 to TRBJ2-7; no reliable D call. In germline, CDR1 is SQVTM, CDR2 ANQGSEA. V lost 5 bases, J lost 7 bases, and 12 bases lay in between. The CDR3 has 11 residues. CDR3 DNA: TGCAGCGTTATGGATTTGGGGGAGCAGTACTTC. Amino acids: CSVMDLGEQYF.

The rearrangement joins TRBV20-1 to TRBJ2-7; no reliable D call. The germline V gene has CDR1 DFQATT and CDR2 SNEGSKA (reference sequence). This CDR3 spans 9 amino acids. CDR3 DNA: TGCAAAACACCCGACGAGCAGTACTTC. Translated, it gives CKTPDEQYF.

The chain combines TRBV3-1 with TRBJ2-5, with 12 bases matching TRBD2. Germline CDR1 is LGHDT and CDR2 is YNNKEL (reference sequence). Unmatched junction bases numbered 7, after V lost 4 bases and J lost 4 bases. This CDR3 contains 16 residues. The CDR3 loop is CASSPPSGRARETQYF. In DNA form, the CDR3 reads TGTGCCAGCAGCCCTCCTAGCGGGAGGGCCAGAGAGACCCAGTACTTC.

This chain joins TRBV19 and TRBJ1-1; 7 nucleotides align to TRBD1. CDR1 is LNHDA, CDR2 SQIVND, per germline (reference sequence). The CDR3 is 14 residues long. The V segment lost 5 bases and the J segment 3 bases; nucleotides outside the gene matches: 6. CDR3 amino acids: CASSPRQGHTEAFF. The CDR3 DNA sequence: TGTGCCAGTAGTCCTCGACAGGGTCACACTGAAGCTTTCTTT.

This clonotype has a single count. The V gene is TRBV7-9, the J gene TRBJ2-6; weak D call: TRBD2 (6 bases). V lost 1 base to trimming and J lost 0 bases, with 10 bases between them. Germline V gene lookup returns CDR1 SEHNR and CDR2 FQNEAQ (reference sequence). The CDR3 covers 17 residues. CDR3 nucleotides: TGTGCCAGCAGCTTAGTGGCGGGACGCTCTGGGGCCAACGTCCTGACTTTC. Its protein product is CASSLVAGRSGANVLTF.

This chain links TRBV19 with TRBJ2-7; D assignment may be TRBD1 or TRBD2 (5 bases each). Deletions cut 7 bases from V and 3 bases from J, with 25 bases between. Germline V gives CDR1 LNHDA, CDR2 SQIVND (reference sequence). This CDR3 contains 17 residues. CDR3 sequence: CASTPRVEGRVNYEQYF. The CDR3, as DNA: TGTGCCAGTACCCCCCGGGTCGAGGGACGGGTGAACTACGAGCAGTACTTC.

This clonotype has a single count. The chain couples TRBV29-1 to TRBJ1-2, with D possibly matching TRBD1 (5 bases). Germline values: CDR1 SQVTM, CDR2 ANQGSEA. This CDR3 is built from 12 residues. V lost 6 bases and J 0 bases, leaving 8 bases between the germline ends. CDR3 loop: CSVRQTNYGYTF. The CDR3 nucleotides are TGCAGCGTCCGACAGACTAACTATGGCTACACCTTC.

This clonotype was counted between two and nine times. The chain recombines TRBV2 with TRBJ2-7; D is ambiguous. The germline V gene encodes CDR1 SNHLY and CDR2 FYNNEI. Trimming shortened V by 5 bases and J by 4 bases, and 6 bases separated the two germline ends. This CDR3 spans 11 amino acids. CDR3 region: CASSREYEQYF. The CDR3 DNA is TGTGCCAGCAGTAGGGAATACGAGCAGTACTTC.

The chain couples TRBV7-2 to TRBJ2-7; a weak D match, TRBD2 (5 bases). Germline V gives CDR1 SGHTA, CDR2 FQGNSA. V lost 0 bases and J 4 bases, leaving 10 bases between the germline ends. CDR3 length: 14 amino acids. The CDR3 region is CASSLAADNYEQYF. For the CDR3, the DNA is TGTGCCAGCAGCTTAGCAGCGGATAATTACGAGCAGTACTTC.

This rearrangement joins TRBV5-1 to TRBJ1-1; D is undetermined. Trimming shortened V by 0 bases and J by 1 base, and 4 bases separated the two germline ends. CDR1 is SGHRS, CDR2 YFSETQ, per germline. The CDR3 length is 13 residues. The CDR3 spells CASSLAPNTEAFF. The CDR3 nucleotides read TGCGCCAGCAGCTTGGCCCCGAACACTGAAGCTTTCTTT.

J is TRBJ2-2 and V is TRBV2; D not certain. This CDR3 is built from 14 residues. Per germline, CDR1 SNHLY and CDR2 FYNNEI. Trimming shortened V by 6 bases and J by 4 bases, and 12 bases separated the two germline ends. CDR3 residues: CASSARMVTGELFF. The CDR3, as DNA: TGTGCCAGCAGCGCAAGAATGGTCACCGGGGAGCTGTTTTTT.